This TCR beta chain was sequenced during a study of high-grade serous ovarian cancer treatment subgroups. The tumor samples were collected prior to definitive surgery or chemotherapy. Comment on this clone: Its antigen is still unknown.

Sequencing was performed with immunoSEQ multiplex PCR; in TCRdb, only in-frame clones are kept and a portion is missing. The data contain some 15,000 clones, roughly nine tenths of them singletons. CDR1 and CDR2 from the germline V gene are SGHKS and YYEKEE (reference sequence). The germline V and J ends were trimmed by 0 bases and 5 bases, with 9 bases remaining between them. This CDR3 is built from 15 residues. Study-level findings and limits: Repertoire similarity ranged about 0.095 to 0.79 between tumors of one patient. The analyses considered CDR3 and ignored CDR1 and CDR2. TCR clonal relatedness correlated positively with neoantigen level.

Sequenced input: tumor tissue. This TCR was sampled from a human donor with high-grade serous ovarian cancer. The V gene is TRBV5-5, the J gene TRBJ1-6; D not certain. CDR3 amino acids: CASSLVTGNNSPLHF. DNA for the CDR3: TGTGCCAGCAGCTTGGTTACGGGAAATAATTCACCCCTCCACTTT.